Listed below are T cell receptor beta chains from one sample, sequenced in a study of T-cell memory formation after mild COVID-19. TCRdb used MiXCR to reprocess the 5' RACE reads, holding one entry per CDR3 protein. This table holds about 210,000 distinct CDR3 sequences, around 30% found once. The sequenced sample consisted of PBMCs or a T cell subset sorted from them (not recorded which). The receptors were gathered from an adult woman who had mild COVID-19 (a few samples of this study predate the infection). Cell type and time point are not known. Each CDR3 is given with its conserved first and last residue. A D gene is named only where the DNA matches it firmly. Clone size is shown for a subset of rows, as once, few, many or a class of expanded clone.

TRBD1	TRBV7-9	14	NA	TRBJ1-2	TGTGCCAGCAACGGGGGGACAGGGAGTCATGGCTACACCTTC	CASNGGTGSHGYTF
NA	TRBV7-9	11	few	TRBJ1-1	TGTGCCAGCAGCTTAATGGCTGAAGCTTTCTTT	CASSLMAEAFF
NA	TRBV2	15	NA	TRBJ2-2	TGTGCCAGCATCCTGACCATACCAATTACCGGGGAGCTGTTTTTT	CASILTIPITGELFF
TRBD2	TRBV3-1	16	NA	TRBJ2-3	TGTGCCAGCAGCCCCTGGGAAGTAGCGGGAGTGGATACGCAGTATTTT	CASSPWEVAGVDTQYF
NA	TRBV19	15	NA	TRBJ1-2	TGTGCCAGTAGTCGAACGGGCGGCGGGGATTATGGCTACACCTTC	CASSRTGGGDYGYTF
NA	TRBV5-1	15	few	TRBJ2-3	TGCGCCAGCAGCCCCAGGAGGGGGACCACAGATACGCAGTATTTT	CASSPRRGTTDTQYF
TRBD2	TRBV5-1	16	NA	TRBJ2-5	TGCGCCAGCAGCTCACCTAGCGGGGGCTTTAAAGAGACCCAGTACTTC	CASSSPSGGFKETQYF
NA	TRBV12-3/TRBV12-4	16	many	TRBJ2-2	TGTGCCAGCAGCCGGGACCGGCGCGGGAACACCGGGGAGCTGTTTTTT	CASSRDRRGNTGELFF
TRBD1	TRBV24-1	14	NA	TRBJ1-2	TGTGCCACCAGTGAAACAGGGGGCACTAATGGCTACACCTTC	CATSETGGTNGYTF
NA	TRBV4-3	15	NA	TRBJ2-7	TGCGCCAGCAGCCAAGACGGGCTTCCCCAAGCCGAGCAGTACTTC	CASSQDGLPQAEQYF
NA	TRBV7-6	17	NA	TRBJ1-5	TGTGCCAGCAGCTTTGGGCCAGCACGGAGACGGAATCAGCCCCAGCATTTT	CASSFGPARRRNQPQHF
NA	TRBV12-3/TRBV12-4	12	NA	TRBJ2-2	TGTGCCAGCAGTACGAACACCGGGGAGCTGTTTTTT	CASSTNTGELFF
NA	TRBV5-1	14	NA	TRBJ2-3	TGCGCCAGCAGCTTGGTGGGGCGGGGAGATACGCAGTATTTT	CASSLVGRGDTQYF
NA	TRBV6-1	16	few	TRBJ2-1	TGTGCCAGCATAAAAAATCTGAGGAATCCATACAATGAGCAGTTCTTC	CASIKNLRNPYNEQFF
NA	TRBV12-3/TRBV12-4	15	NA	TRBJ1-1	TGTGCCAGCACCCACCGGAAGGGGGGGAACACTGAAGCTTTCTTT	CASTHRKGGNTEAFF
NA	TRBV20-1	15	few	TRBJ2-5	TGCAGTGCTAGAGACCCCGGGGGTCATCAAGAGACCCAGTACTTC	CSARDPGGHQETQYF
NA	TRBV7-2	14	few	TRBJ1-1	TGTGCCAGCCTTCCCAGGACGGGGAACACTGAAGCTTTCTTT	CASLPRTGNTEAFF
NA	TRBV25-1	15	NA	TRBJ2-7	TGTGCCAGCAGTAATATCGTCCAGGGTACCTACGAGCAGTACTTC	CASSNIVQGTYEQYF
TRBD2	TRBV7-9	14	few	TRBJ2-1	TGTGCTTGGACCACTAGCGGGAGAGTCGATGAGCAGTTCTTC	CAWTTSGRVDEQFF
NA	TRBV11-3	12	NA	TRBJ2-1	TGTGCCAGCAGCTTCAGGGGAAATGAGCAGTTCTTC	CASSFRGNEQFF
TRBD2	TRBV7-2	16	few	TRBJ2-3	TGTGCCAGCAGCACAAGGACTAGCGGGAGTACAGATACGCAGTATTTT	CASSTRTSGSTDTQYF
TRBD2	TRBV7-3	14	many	TRBJ2-1	TGTGCCAGCAGTAGGGCGGGGGGTCACAATGAGCAGTTCTTC	CASSRAGGHNEQFF
NA	TRBV6-2/TRBV6-3	14	few	TRBJ2-7	TGTGCCAGCCACCCTTGGGGCCAGCTCTACGAGCAGTACTTC	CASHPWGQLYEQYF
TRBD2	TRBV20-1	18	few	TRBJ2-1	TGCAGTGCTAGAGATGTGACTAGCGGGCCTCCTTCCTACAATGAGCAGTTCTTC	CSARDVTSGPPSYNEQFF
TRBD2	TRBV9	16	NA	TRBJ2-3	TGTGCCAGCAGCGTCCGCGGGAGCTTCGGGACAGATACGCAGTATTTT	CASSVRGSFGTDTQYF
TRBD2	TRBV6-5	17	NA	TRBJ2-2	TGTGCCAGCAGTTACTCGTATGGGGGGAGGGCCACCGGGGAGCTGTTTTTT	CASSYSYGGRATGELFF
NA	TRBV15	13	few	TRBJ1-1	TGTGCCACCGCCAGCAGGGTGAACACTGAAGCTTTCTTT	CATASRVNTEAFF
NA	TRBV5-1	14	NA	TRBJ2-1	TGCGCCAGCAGCTTGGAATCTGGGCTCGATGAGCAGTTCTTC	CASSLESGLDEQFF
TRBD2	TRBV20-1	16	once	TRBJ2-3	TGCAGTGCTAGAGTGGTAGCGGGGGGGGGCACAGATACGCAGTATTTT	CSARVVAGGGTDTQYF
NA	TRBV14	13	NA	TRBJ1-1	TGTGCCAGCAGCCAGGACCGGTGGACTGAAGCTTTCTTT	CASSQDRWTEAFF
TRBD1	TRBV10-3	15	NA	TRBJ2-7	TGTGCCATCAGTGACGGGACAGGGAGCTCCTACGAGCAGTACTTC	CAISDGTGSSYEQYF
NA	TRBV5-1	14	many	TRBJ1-1	TGCGCCAGCAGCTTGGCGGCGGGGGGCACTGAAGCTTTCTTT	CASSLAAGGTEAFF
TRBD1	TRBV7-8	15	NA	TRBJ2-5	TGTGCCAGCAGTTGGACAGGGAGGTTTCAAGAGACCCAGTACTTC	CASSWTGRFQETQYF
TRBD1	TRBV9	15	NA	TRBJ2-1	TGTGCCAGCAGCGCCGGGGACAGACCTTACAATGAGCAGTTCTTC	CASSAGDRPYNEQFF
NA	TRBV29-1	12	NA	TRBJ2-3	TGCAGCGACGCGTTAGAAAGGGATACGCAGTATTTT	CSDALERDTQYF
TRBD1	TRBV18	15	few	TRBJ2-3	TGTGCCAGCTCACTCGACAGGGTATCCACAGATACGCAGTATTTT	CASSLDRVSTDTQYF
TRBD2	TRBV4-2	17	NA	TRBJ2-5	TGTGCCAGCAGCGAAAGAAGTCTAGCGGGGGGCCAAGAGACCCAGTACTTC	CASSERSLAGGQETQYF
NA	TRBV11-2	13	NA	TRBJ1-1	TGTGCCAGCAGCTCATCGTGGAGGAGTGAAGCTTTCTTT	CASSSSWRSEAFF
NA	TRBV7-8	13	few	TRBJ2-7	TGTGCCAGCAGCTTACGGGGACGCAACGAGCAGTACTTC	CASSLRGRNEQYF
NA	TRBV27	14	NA	TRBJ2-3	TGTGCCAGCAGTTTATCGATAGGGTCTGATACGCAGTATTTT	CASSLSIGSDTQYF
NA	TRBV15	14	NA	TRBJ2-3	TGTGCCACCAGCAGGACAGATAGCACAGATACGCAGTATTTT	CATSRTDSTDTQYF
TRBD2	TRBV2	17	few	TRBJ2-7	TGTGCCAGCAGCCCAAACGGACTAGCGGGTGATTCCTACGAGCAGTACTTC	CASSPNGLAGDSYEQYF
NA	TRBV20-1	10	once	TRBJ1-1	TGCAGTGCTAGGGGGCCTGAAGCTTTCTTT	CSARGPEAFF
NA	TRBV5-1	14	NA	TRBJ1-1	TGCGCCAGCAGCTTTTATGCAGAACCCACTGAAGCTTTCTTT	CASSFYAEPTEAFF
TRBD1	TRBV19	14	NA	TRBJ2-1	TGTGCCAGTAGCGCCGGACAGGGGTTCAATGAGCAGTTCTTC	CASSAGQGFNEQFF
TRBD1	TRBV18	16	NA	TRBJ2-1	TGTGCCAGCTCACCCCTCGGACAGGGGCGCTACAATGAGCAGTTCTTC	CASSPLGQGRYNEQFF
NA	TRBV7-2	13	NA	TRBJ1-2	TGTGCCAGCAGCATCACCGGGGACTATGGCTACACCTTC	CASSITGDYGYTF
NA	TRBV9	13	NA	TRBJ2-7	TGTGCCAGCAGCCAAGGGACCCTCTACGAGCAGTACTTC	CASSQGTLYEQYF
NA	TRBV12-3/TRBV12-4	14	few	TRBJ2-1	TGTGCCAGCAGTCCCCCGACAGGATTCAATGAGCAGTTCTTC	CASSPPTGFNEQFF
NA	TRBV7-6	13	NA	TRBJ2-7	TGTGCCAGCAGCTTAGAGACAGCCAACGAGCAGTACTTC	CASSLETANEQYF
TRBD1	TRBV6-2/TRBV6-3	14	NA	TRBJ1-1	TGTGCCAGCAGTTGGACAGGGGGCGCAACTGAAGCTTTCTTT	CASSWTGGATEAFF
NA	TRBV29-1	17	NA	TRBJ1-1	TGCAGCGTTGAAACCCTTTGGCGGGGGGCGGGTGACACTGAAGCTTTCTTT	CSVETLWRGAGDTEAFF
TRBD2	TRBV12-3/TRBV12-4	14	many	TRBJ2-7	TGTGCCAGCAGTAATAGCGGGGGACCCTACGAGCAGTACTTC	CASSNSGGPYEQYF
NA	TRBV18	13	NA	TRBJ1-5	TGTGCCAGCTCCCCTAGCAGGAGGGAGCCCCAGCATTTT	CASSPSRREPQHF